The 19 T cell receptor beta chains listed next were all sequenced from one sample in a study of CD8 T cells in Susac syndrome. The authors reverse transcribed roughly 0.5 to 1 ug RNA with random hexamers. From the immunoSEQ multiplex PCR reads, TCRdb called clonotypes with MiXCR, one entry per CDR3 protein. In the table there are roughly 200,000 distinct CDR3 sequences, about 91% of which are singletons. Sequenced material: CD4+ T cells from PBMCs. These receptors were obtained from a human donor with Susac syndrome.

The rearrangement joins TRBV6-2 or TRBV6-3 to TRBJ2-3; 10 bases line up with TRBD2. CDR3 size: 18 residues. Per germline, CDR1 MNHEY and CDR2 SVGEGT. The V and J ends lost 2 bases and 4 bases, in that order; junction bases with no gene match: 12. CDR3 in amino acids: CASSYKAGGPGGADTQYF. For the CDR3, the DNA is TGTGCCAGCAGTTACAAAGCGGGAGGGCCCGGTGGTGCAGATACGCAGTATTTT.

This chain connects TRBV5-1 to TRBJ1-1; 9 positions agree with TRBD1. The germline V gene has CDR1 SGHRS and CDR2 YFSETQ. After removal of 0 bases from V and 4 bases from J, the junction contained 4 bases not matched to a gene. CDR3 length equals 15 residues. As DNA, the CDR3 is TGCGCCAGCAGCTTGGGGGACAGGGTTCGCACTGAAGCTTTCTTT. Amino acid sequence: CASSLGDRVRTEAFF.

The chain carries TRBV5-1 and TRBJ1-1, with 7 bases aligning to TRBD1. The CDR3 is 15 residues long. CDR1 is SGHRS and CDR2 is YFSETQ in the germline V gene. V was clipped by 4 bases and J by 0 bases; unmatched bases: 6. CDR3 region: CASSPDRALNTEAFF. The CDR3 nucleotides read TGCGCCAGCAGCCCCGACAGGGCGTTGAACACTGAAGCTTTCTTT.

The chain is built from TRBV9 and TRBJ2-7; 9 bases match TRBD2. J lost 2 bases, V lost 3 bases, and 9 bases had no gene match. Germline V gives CDR1 SGDLS, CDR2 YYNGEE. This CDR3 contains 16 residues. CDR3 DNA sequence: TGTGCCAGCAGCGCGTCAGCGGGAGGCCCGACCTACGAGCAGTACTTC. Translated: CASSASAGGPTYEQYF.

This chain links TRBV24-1 with TRBJ1-1; D perhaps matches TRBD1 (5 bases). Trimming left V 5 bases short and J 1 base short, with 10 bases between. The germline CDR1 and CDR2 sequences are KGHDR and SFDVKD. This CDR3 has 14 amino acids. CDR3: CATSAAGPNTEAFF. The CDR3 bases are TGTGCCACCAGTGCGGCAGGGCCGAACACTGAAGCTTTCTTT.

The CDR3 loop is CAWFPPGTGMGGYTF. In DNA form, the CDR3 reads TGTGCCTGGTTCCCCCCGGGGACAGGGATGGGTGGCTACACCTTC. J is TRBJ1-2 and V is TRBV30, with 9 bases that match TRBD1. This CDR3 region has 15 residues. The V segment lost 5 bases and the J segment 7 bases; nucleotides outside the gene matches: 14. Germline assignment: CDR1 GTSNPN and CDR2 SVGIG (reference sequence).

CDR3 protein: CASSGGISNQPQHF. DNA for the CDR3: TGTGCCAGCTCCGGGGGGATTAGCAATCAGCCCCAGCATTTT. The genes are TRBV18 and TRBJ1-5; TRBD1 is a possible D gene (5 bases). The V and J ends lost 6 bases and 0 bases respectively, with 9 bases between them. The V gene's germline CDR1 is KGHSH and CDR2 LQKENI. The CDR3 extends over 14 amino acids.

This clonotype appeared a few times. CDR3 sequence (DNA): TGTGCCTATAGCGGGGGGGCCTACGAGCAGTACTTC. It translates to CAYSGGAYEQYF. The J gene is TRBJ2-7, the V gene TRBV30; the match to TRBD2 covers 11 bases. Trimming at V came to 7 bases and at J to 2 bases, leaving 1 base not matched to a gene. Germline CDR1 and CDR2: GTSNPN and SVGIG (reference sequence). This CDR3 spans 12 amino acids.

The rearrangement uses TRBV2 and TRBJ2-1; no reliable D call. The CDR3 consists of 13 residues. Germline-derived CDR1 and CDR2 are SNHLY and FYNNEI. The V end was cut by 7 bases, the J end by 5 bases, with 12 bases between. This CDR3 reads CASMVYGDNEQFF. The CDR3 nucleotides read TGTGCCAGCATGGTTTACGGAGACAATGAGCAGTTCTTC.

V gene TRBV28 combines with J gene TRBJ2-7; TRBD1 matches at 7 bases. The CDR3 totals 15 residues. The V segment lost 4 bases and the J segment 0 bases; nucleotides outside the gene matches: 6. Germline V gene sequence: CDR1 MDHEN, CDR2 SYDVKM. The CDR3 sequence is CASSSSDRSSYEQYF. The CDR3 DNA sequence: TGTGCCAGCAGTTCCTCGGACAGGTCCTCCTACGAGCAGTACTTC.

The V and J genes are TRBV6-1 and TRBJ2-2; D call uncertain. With 2 bases removed from V and 6 bases from J, the gap between germline ends came to 7 bases. The CDR3 sequence is 13 residues long. Germline assignment: CDR1 MNHNS and CDR2 SASEGT. The CDR3: CASSETMPGELFF. The CDR3 DNA follows: TGTGCCAGCAGTGAAACGATGCCCGGGGAGCTGTTTTTT.

This clonotype has more than one count but fewer than ten. V and J are TRBV29-1 and TRBJ1-4, with D possibly being TRBD1 (5 bases). V was clipped by 5 bases and J by 4 bases, with 11 bases between them. The germline V gene encodes CDR1 SQVTM and CDR2 ANQGSEA. The CDR3 loop spans 13 amino acids. CDR3 DNA: TGCAGCGTTCGGACACTGGGTAATGAAAAACTGTTTTTT. Translation gives CSVRTLGNEKLFF.

This chain joins TRBV3-1 and TRBJ1-2; perhaps TRBD1 as D (6 bases). Germline V lookup: CDR1 LGHDT, CDR2 YNNKEL (reference sequence). V was shortened by 6 bases and J by 4 bases, with 15 bases between the two germline ends. The CDR3 is made up of 14 amino acids. CDR3 nucleotides: TGTGCCAGCAGTCTGGACAGTTCTGGCTATGGCTACACCTTC. Translated: CASSLDSSGYGYTF.

This clonotype was counted a single time. This rearrangement joins TRBV20-1 to TRBJ2-3; D is unresolved. Trimming stripped 5 bases from V and 2 bases from J, with 11 bases between. CDR3 size: 13 residues. The germline CDR1 and CDR2 sequences are DFQATT and SNEGSKA (reference sequence). The CDR3 DNA follows: TGCAGTGCTCCCAAGATAGACACAGATACGCAGTATTTT. The encoded protein is CSAPKIDTDTQYF.

V and J are TRBV7-8 and TRBJ2-1; 8 bases line up with TRBD2. This CDR3 contains 15 residues. The trim removed 4 bases at V and 5 bases at J, leaving 7 bases unmatched. The germline gives CDR1 SGHVS, CDR2 FQNEAQ. The CDR3 DNA follows: TGTGCCAGCAGCTCTCTTAGCGGGGCTCACAATGAGCAGTTCTTC. This translates into CASSSLSGAHNEQFF.

This sequence joins TRBV11-2 and TRBJ2-7, with a possible D match to TRBD2 (6 bases). CDR1 and CDR2 from the germline V gene are SGHAT and FQNNGV. The CDR3 consists of 16 residues. V lost 5 bases to trimming and J lost 0 bases, with 17 bases between them. The CDR3: CASSPLTPGLSYEQYF. The CDR3 bases are TGTGCCAGCAGCCCACTCACCCCGGGACTCTCCTACGAGCAGTACTTC.

This clonotype has only one observation. The chain carries TRBV3-1 and TRBJ2-1; 10 bases agree with TRBD1. Germline CDR1 reads LGHDT; CDR2 reads YNNKEL (reference sequence). This CDR3 has 14 residues. With 4 bases clipped from V and 8 bases from J, the junction kept 5 bases outside the gene matches. CDR3 residues: CASSLTGGLDEQFF. Here the CDR3 DNA reads TGTGCCAGCAGCCTGACAGGGGGCTTGGATGAGCAGTTCTTC.

J is TRBJ2-5 and V is TRBV12-3 or TRBV12-4; 7 bases agree with TRBD2. This CDR3 is 14 amino acids long. The J segment lost 6 bases and the V segment lost 1 base, leaving 5 bases of the junction unmatched. CDR3 nucleotide sequence: TGTGCCAGCAGTTTAGGCGGGGGAGAACAGACCCAGTACTTC. It codes for CASSLGGGEQTQYF.

This rearrangement joins TRBV28 to TRBJ2-3; 7 bases fit TRBD2. The CDR3 is made up of 17 amino acids. Germline V lookup: CDR1 MDHEN, CDR2 SYDVKM. With V trimmed by 5 bases and J by 2 bases, 13 bases remained unmatched. CDR3 sequence reads: CASSANSGVGDTDTQYF. In DNA, the CDR3 is TGTGCCAGCAGTGCAAACAGCGGGGTTGGGGACACAGATACGCAGTATTTT.